Shown below are 17 T cell receptor beta chains from a single sample sequenced in a study of blood T cell repertoires in COVID-19. Produced via immunoSEQ multiplex PCR; TCRdb's table is partial and in-frame only. The sample includes around 200,000 clones, about 88% of them seen just once. Sequenced: peripheral blood. These receptors all come from a woman older than 75 in a cohort sampled during active or convalescent COVID-19.

This clone was seen just once. The rearrangement links TRBV28 to TRBJ1-5, with 9 bases that match TRBD1. Germline CDR1 MDHEN, CDR2 SYDVKM. The CDR3 is 17 amino acids. V lost 2 bases, J lost 2 bases, and 7 bases stayed unmatched. In DNA form, the CDR3 reads TGTGCCAGCAGTTTAGAGGGACAGGGTAGGCGCAATCAGCCCCAGCATTTT. Residues: CASSLEGQGRRNQPQHF.

The chain uses TRBV12-5 and TRBJ2-3; maybe TRBD1 (6 bases). The germline V gene encodes CDR1 LGHNT and CDR2 FRNRAP. Trimming cost V 1 base and J 6 bases, with 14 bases left between them. CDR3 size: 15 residues. CDR3 sequence: CASGLGILQGDTQYF. As DNA, the CDR3 is TGTGCTAGTGGTTTGGGGATCCTCCAGGGGGATACGCAGTATTTT.

The chain combines TRBV2 with TRBJ2-5; D gene unclear. The CDR3 has 12 residues. Per the germline V gene, CDR1 is SNHLY and CDR2 is FYNNEI. Trimming removed 5 bases at V and 5 bases at J, with 9 bases between. The CDR3: CASSYQVETQYF. CDR3 coding DNA: TGTGCCAGCAGTTATCAGGTGGAGACCCAGTACTTC.

The chain has TRBV2 and TRBJ2-2; the D is unclear. The V end was cut by 2 bases, the J end by 1 base, with 5 bases between. CDR1 and CDR2 from the germline V gene are SNHLY and FYNNEI. CDR3 length: 14 residues. CDR3 nucleotide sequence: TGTGCCAGCAGTGAAACCAGGAACACCGGGGAGCTGTTTTTT. Its protein product is CASSETRNTGELFF.

The CDR3: CASSRRTGDYEQYF. CDR3 nucleotides: TGTGCCAGCAGCCGCCGGACAGGGGACTACGAGCAGTACTTC. This chain uses TRBV5-6 with TRBJ2-7, with TRBD1 matching 9 bases. This CDR3 contains 14 residues. V shed 4 bases and J 3 bases; nucleotides not matched to a gene: 5. The germline gives CDR1 SGHDT, CDR2 YYEEEE.

This clone was seen a few times. The chain uses TRBV30 and TRBJ1-2; 8 positions agree with TRBD1. The V and J ends lost 2 bases and 8 bases, in that order; junction bases with no gene match: 7. The CDR3 consists of 13 residues. Germline V CDR1 and CDR2: GTSNPN, SVGIG (reference sequence). The CDR3: CAWSRDRPRGYTF. CDR3 nucleotide sequence: TGTGCCTGGAGTCGGGACAGGCCAAGGGGCTACACCTTC. Supplemented by reference TRBV30 and TRBJ1-2, the full variable domain reads SQTIHQWPATLVQPVGSPLSLECTVEGTSNPNLYWYRQAAGRGLQLLFYSVGIGQISSEVPQNLSASRPQDRQFILSSKKLLLSDSGFYLCAWSRDRPRGYTFGSGTRLTVV.

This clone was counted only a few times. The chain employs TRBV28 and TRBJ1-5; D not resolved. V was clipped by 7 bases and J by 9 bases, with 13 bases between them. There are 12 residues in the CDR3. The V gene's germline CDR1 is MDHEN and CDR2 SYDVKM. CDR3 residues: CASTSVRGPQHF. CDR3 sequence (DNA): TGTGCCAGCACCTCTGTGCGGGGGCCCCAGCATTTT.

The chain couples TRBV4-3 to TRBJ1-2; perhaps TRBD1 as D (5 bases). Trimming took 3 bases from V and 2 from J, leaving 16 bases between them. From germline, CDR1 is LGHNA and CDR2 YSLEER. This CDR3 is built from 16 residues. CDR3 in amino acids: CASSHLSPGGNYGYTF. The CDR3 region has the DNA TGCGCCAGCAGCCACCTCAGCCCCGGGGGGAACTATGGCTACACCTTC.

The V and J genes are TRBV24-1 and TRBJ2-2, with 7 bases that match TRBD2. CDR3 size: 16 residues. V was pared by 9 bases and J by 6 bases, with 15 bases of the junction left unmatched. Germline V gives CDR1 KGHDR, CDR2 SFDVKD. The CDR3: CATGNIGEGVPGELFF. The CDR3 DNA sequence: TGTGCCACCGGGAACATAGGGGAGGGTGTCCCCGGGGAGCTGTTTTTT.

V usage is TRBV19 and J usage is TRBJ1-1; a weak D match, TRBD1 (5 bases). The CDR3 has 14 amino acids. Per the germline V gene, CDR1 is LNHDA and CDR2 is SQIVND (reference sequence). Between the trimmed V and J ends, which lost 6 bases and 1 base, there was a span of 12 bases. CDR3 coding DNA: TGTGCCAGTAGGGGGGAGGTTCCGAACACTGAAGCTTTCTTT. Amino acids: CASRGEVPNTEAFF.

The J gene is TRBJ1-2, the V gene TRBV6-5, with D unclear. The CDR3 length is 13 residues. CDR1 is MNHEY, CDR2 SVGAGI, per germline. Trimming took off 6 bases at V and 4 bases at J, with 12 bases between the two ends. CDR3 sequence (DNA): TGTGCCAGCAGCGAGCGGGTAGGCTATGGCTACACCTTC. Translation gives CASSERVGYGYTF.

This clone was counted a few times. The CDR3 is CASSQGSGYGYTF. The CDR3 coding sequence is TGTGCCAGCAGTCAGGGATCCGGCTATGGCTACACCTTC. This sequence joins TRBV12-3 or TRBV12-4 and TRBJ1-2, with D tentatively TRBD1 (5 bases). The CDR3 spans 13 residues. The V end was cut by 5 bases, the J end by 4 bases, with 11 bases between.

The CDR3 DNA reads as TGTGCCAGCAGCCTACAGGGGGTTGGTTCACCCCTCCACTTT. Residues: CASSLQGVGSPLHF. The chain carries TRBV28 and TRBJ1-6, with 8 positions matching TRBD1. CDR3 length: 14 residues. After removal of 6 bases from V and 9 bases from J, the junction contained 7 bases not matched to a gene. Germline CDR1 reads MDHEN; CDR2 reads SYDVKM.

V is TRBV18 and J is TRBJ2-7; D uncertain. The germline V and J ends were trimmed by 3 bases and 0 bases, with 3 bases remaining between them. The germline V gene has CDR1 KGHSH and CDR2 LQKENI. CDR3 length: 12 amino acids. The CDR3 protein is CASSPSSYEQYV. The CDR3 nucleotides read TGTGCCAGCTCACCGAGCTCCTACGAGCAGTACGTC.

The chain has TRBV12-3 or TRBV12-4 and TRBJ1-2; D is undetermined. The CDR3 contains 13 residues. The V end was cut by 6 bases, the J end by 0 bases, with 8 bases between. CDR3 sequence reads: CASRGSPNYGYTF. The CDR3, as DNA: TGTGCCAGCAGGGGCTCCCCTAACTATGGCTACACCTTC.

This clone was observed a single time. The chain couples TRBV4-1 to TRBJ1-5, with D possibly TRBD1 on 5 matching bases. The CDR3 totals 14 residues. Per germline, CDR1 MGHRA and CDR2 YSYEKL. With 1 base removed from V and 7 bases from J, the gap between germline ends came to 11 bases. The CDR3 spells CASSQVQPGQPQHF. CDR3 sequence (DNA): TGCGCCAGCAGCCAAGTCCAACCAGGGCAGCCCCAGCATTTT.

The table lists this clone with a count of one. The chain employs TRBV4-1 and TRBJ2-5; 9 positions agree with TRBD2. The trim removed 1 base at V and 6 bases at J, leaving 12 bases unmatched. The CDR3 contains 17 residues. In germline, CDR1 is MGHRA, CDR2 YSYEKL. The CDR3 DNA reads TGCGCCAGCAGCCAAGCGGGTGACTTGGCGGGGGGGCAGACCCAGTACTTC. It specifies CASSQAGDLAGGQTQYF.